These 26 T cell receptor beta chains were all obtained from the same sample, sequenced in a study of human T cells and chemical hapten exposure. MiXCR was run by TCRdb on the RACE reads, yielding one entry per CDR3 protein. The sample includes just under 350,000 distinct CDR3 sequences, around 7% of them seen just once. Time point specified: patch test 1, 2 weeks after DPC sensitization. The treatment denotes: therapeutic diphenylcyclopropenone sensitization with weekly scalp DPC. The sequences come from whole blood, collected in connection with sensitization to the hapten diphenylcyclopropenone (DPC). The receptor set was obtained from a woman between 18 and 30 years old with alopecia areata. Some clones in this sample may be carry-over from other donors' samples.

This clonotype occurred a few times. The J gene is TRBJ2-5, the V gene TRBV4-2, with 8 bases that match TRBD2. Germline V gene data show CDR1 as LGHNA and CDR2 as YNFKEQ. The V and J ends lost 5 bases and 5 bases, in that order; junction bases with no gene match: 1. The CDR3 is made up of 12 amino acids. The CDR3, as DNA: TGTGCCAGCAGCGGGACTAGTGAGACCCAGTACTTC. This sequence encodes CASSGTSETQYF.

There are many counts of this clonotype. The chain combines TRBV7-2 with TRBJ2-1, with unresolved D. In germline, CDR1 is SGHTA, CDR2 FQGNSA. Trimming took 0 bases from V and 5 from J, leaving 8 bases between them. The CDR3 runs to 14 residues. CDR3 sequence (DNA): TGTGCCAGCAGCTTAGCTCCTTCGGACAATGAGCAGTTCTTC. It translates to CASSLAPSDNEQFF.

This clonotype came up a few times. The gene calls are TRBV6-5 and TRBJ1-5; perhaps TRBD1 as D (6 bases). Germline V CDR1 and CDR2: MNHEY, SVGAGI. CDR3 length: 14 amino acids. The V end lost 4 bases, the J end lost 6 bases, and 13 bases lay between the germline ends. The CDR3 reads CASSSYRVSQPQHF. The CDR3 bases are TGTGCCAGCAGTTCCTACAGGGTGAGTCAGCCCCAGCATTTT.

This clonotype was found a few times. The CDR3 sequence is CASSPAGQMNTEAFF. CDR3 sequence (DNA): TGTGCCAGCAGTCCAGCGGGACAGATGAACACTGAAGCTTTCTTT. The J gene is TRBJ1-1, the V gene TRBV7-9; 7 bases are shared with TRBD1. V was pared by 6 bases and J by 0 bases, with 7 bases of the junction left unmatched. CDR3 length: 15 amino acids. Germline values: CDR1 SEHNR, CDR2 FQNEAQ (reference sequence).

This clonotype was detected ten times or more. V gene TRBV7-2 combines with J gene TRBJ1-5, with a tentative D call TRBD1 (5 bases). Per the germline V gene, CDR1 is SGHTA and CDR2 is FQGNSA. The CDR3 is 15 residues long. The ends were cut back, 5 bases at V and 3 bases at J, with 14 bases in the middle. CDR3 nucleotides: TGTGCCAGCAGCGCGACTAACAGGCCCAATCAGCCCCAGCATTTT. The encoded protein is CASSATNRPNQPQHF.

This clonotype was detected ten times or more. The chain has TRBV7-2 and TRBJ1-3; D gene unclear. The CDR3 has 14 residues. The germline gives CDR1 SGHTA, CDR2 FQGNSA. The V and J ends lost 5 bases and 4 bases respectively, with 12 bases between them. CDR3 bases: TGTGCCAGCAGCCCAGATATTGTCGGAAACACCATATATTTT. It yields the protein CASSPDIVGNTIYF.

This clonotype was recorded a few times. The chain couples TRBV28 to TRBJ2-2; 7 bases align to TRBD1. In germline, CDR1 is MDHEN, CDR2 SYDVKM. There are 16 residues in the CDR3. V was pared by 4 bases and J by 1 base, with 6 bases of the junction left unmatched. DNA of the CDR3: TGTGCCAGCAGTTCCATCCGACAGGGGAACACCGGGGAGCTGTTTTTT. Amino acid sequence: CASSSIRQGNTGELFF.

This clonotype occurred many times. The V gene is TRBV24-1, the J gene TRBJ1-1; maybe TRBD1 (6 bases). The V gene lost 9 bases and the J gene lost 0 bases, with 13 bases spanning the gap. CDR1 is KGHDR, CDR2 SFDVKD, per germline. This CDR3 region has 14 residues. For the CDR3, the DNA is TGTGCCACCGGACAGCTTTACATGAACACTGAAGCTTTCTTT. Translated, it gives CATGQLYMNTEAFF.

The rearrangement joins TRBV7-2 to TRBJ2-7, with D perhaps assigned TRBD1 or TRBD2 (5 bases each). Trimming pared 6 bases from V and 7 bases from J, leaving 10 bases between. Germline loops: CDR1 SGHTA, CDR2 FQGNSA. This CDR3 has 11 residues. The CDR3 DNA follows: TGTGCCAGCAGAACGGGACGGGAGCAGTACTTC. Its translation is CASRTGREQYF.

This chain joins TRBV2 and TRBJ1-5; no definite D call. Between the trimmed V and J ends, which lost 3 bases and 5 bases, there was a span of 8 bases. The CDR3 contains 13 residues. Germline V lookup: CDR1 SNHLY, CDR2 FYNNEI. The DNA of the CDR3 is TGTGCCAGCAGTGAGGCCGGGGATCAGCCCCAGCATTTT. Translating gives CASSEAGDQPQHF.

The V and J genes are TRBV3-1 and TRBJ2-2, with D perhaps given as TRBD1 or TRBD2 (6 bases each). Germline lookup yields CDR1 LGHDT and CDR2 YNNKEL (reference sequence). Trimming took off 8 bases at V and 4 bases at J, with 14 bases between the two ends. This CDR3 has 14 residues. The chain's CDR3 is CASWGARGTGELFF. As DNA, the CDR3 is TGTGCCAGCTGGGGGGCGCGGGGCACCGGGGAGCTGTTTTTT.

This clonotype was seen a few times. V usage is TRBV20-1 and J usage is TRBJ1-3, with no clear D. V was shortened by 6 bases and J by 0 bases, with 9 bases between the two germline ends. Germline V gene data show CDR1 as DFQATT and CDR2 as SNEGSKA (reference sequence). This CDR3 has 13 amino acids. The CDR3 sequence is CSARGPSGNTIYF. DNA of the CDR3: TGCAGTGCCCGTGGGCCCTCTGGAAACACCATATATTTT.

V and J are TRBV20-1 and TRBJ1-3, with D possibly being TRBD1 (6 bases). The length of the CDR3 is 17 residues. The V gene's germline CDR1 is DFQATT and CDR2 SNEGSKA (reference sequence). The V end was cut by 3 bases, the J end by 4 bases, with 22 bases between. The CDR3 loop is CSARPTFTGNIGNTIYF. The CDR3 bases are TGCAGTGCTAGGCCTACCTTTACAGGGAATATCGGAAACACCATATATTTT.

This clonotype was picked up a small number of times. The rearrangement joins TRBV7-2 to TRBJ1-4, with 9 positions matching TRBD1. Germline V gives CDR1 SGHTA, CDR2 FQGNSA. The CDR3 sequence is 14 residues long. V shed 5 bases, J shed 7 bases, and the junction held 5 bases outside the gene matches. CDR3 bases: TGTGCCAGCAGCCAGGGACAGGGAAGTGAAAAACTGTTTTTT. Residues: CASSQGQGSEKLFF.

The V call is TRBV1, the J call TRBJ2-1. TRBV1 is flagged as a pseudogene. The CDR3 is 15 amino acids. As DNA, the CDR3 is TGCACCAGCAGCCCCTTCAGTACCGGCTACAATGAGCAGTTCTTC. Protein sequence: CTSSPFSTGYNEQFF.

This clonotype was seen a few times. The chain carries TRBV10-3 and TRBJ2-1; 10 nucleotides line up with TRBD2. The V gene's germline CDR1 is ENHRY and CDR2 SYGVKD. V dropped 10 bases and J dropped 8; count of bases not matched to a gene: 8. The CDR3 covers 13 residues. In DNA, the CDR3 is TGTGCCACTCAGCAGCGGGGGGGCGATGAGCAGTTCTTC. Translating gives CATQQRGGDEQFF.

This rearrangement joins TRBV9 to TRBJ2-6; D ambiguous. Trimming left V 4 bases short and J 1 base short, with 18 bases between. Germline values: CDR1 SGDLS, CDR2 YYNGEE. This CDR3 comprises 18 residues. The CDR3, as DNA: TGTGCCAGCAGCCCGCGCTTGGACGTGATGTCTGGGGCCAACGTCCTGACTTTC. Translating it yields CASSPRLDVMSGANVLTF.

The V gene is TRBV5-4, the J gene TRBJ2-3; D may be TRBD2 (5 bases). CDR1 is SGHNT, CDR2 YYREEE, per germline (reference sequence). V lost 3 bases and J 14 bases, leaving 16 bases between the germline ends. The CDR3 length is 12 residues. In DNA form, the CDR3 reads TGTGCCAGCAGCTCGACGGAGGCCGTTCTGTATTTT. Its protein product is CASSSTEAVLYF.

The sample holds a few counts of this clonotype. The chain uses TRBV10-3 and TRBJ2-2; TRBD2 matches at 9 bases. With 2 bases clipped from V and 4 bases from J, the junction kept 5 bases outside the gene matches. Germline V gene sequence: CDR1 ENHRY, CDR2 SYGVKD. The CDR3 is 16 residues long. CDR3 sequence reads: CAISEVAGLATGELFF. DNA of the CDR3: TGTGCCATCAGTGAGGTGGCGGGACTAGCCACCGGGGAGCTGTTTTTT.

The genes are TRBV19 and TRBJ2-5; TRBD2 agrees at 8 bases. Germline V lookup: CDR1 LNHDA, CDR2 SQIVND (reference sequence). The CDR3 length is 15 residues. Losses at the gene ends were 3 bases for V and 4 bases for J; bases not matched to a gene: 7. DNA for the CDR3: TGTGCCAGTAGTATGTACGGGGGGGCGAGAGAGACCCAGTACTTC. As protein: CASSMYGGARETQYF.

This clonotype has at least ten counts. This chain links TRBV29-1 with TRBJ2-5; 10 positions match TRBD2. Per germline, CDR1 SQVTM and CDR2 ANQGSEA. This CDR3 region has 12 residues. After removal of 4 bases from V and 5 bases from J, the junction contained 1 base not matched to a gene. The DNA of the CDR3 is TGCAGCGTTGTACTAGCGGGGGAGACCCAGTACTTC. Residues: CSVVLAGETQYF.

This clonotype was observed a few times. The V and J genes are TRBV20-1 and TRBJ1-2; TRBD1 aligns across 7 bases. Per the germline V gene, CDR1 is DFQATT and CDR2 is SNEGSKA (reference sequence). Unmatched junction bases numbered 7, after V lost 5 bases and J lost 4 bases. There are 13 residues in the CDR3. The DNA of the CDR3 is TGCAGTGCTGGGGACAGTAGTACCTATGGCTACACCTTC. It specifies CSAGDSSTYGYTF.

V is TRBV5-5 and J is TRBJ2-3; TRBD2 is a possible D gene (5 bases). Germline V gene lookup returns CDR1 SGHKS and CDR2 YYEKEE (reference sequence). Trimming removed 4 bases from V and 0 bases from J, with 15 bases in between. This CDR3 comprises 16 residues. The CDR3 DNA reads TGTGCCAGCAGCCCCCTCTTTCGGACTAGCACAGATACGCAGTATTTT. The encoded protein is CASSPLFRTSTDTQYF.

CDR3 region: CASSEGFGSDTQYF. CDR3 in DNA: TGTGCCAGCAGTGAAGGGTTCGGGTCAGATACGCAGTATTTT. The chain combines TRBV2 with TRBJ2-3; D is unresolved. CDR1 and CDR2 from the germline V gene are SNHLY and FYNNEI. This CDR3 has 14 residues. V lost 1 base and J lost 4, with 9 bases in between.

Here the CDR3 DNA reads TGTGCCACCAGGGATGCCGGCGGGGGAAACACCATATATTTT. Translating gives CATRDAGGGNTIYF. This chain links TRBV27 with TRBJ1-3; a weak D match, TRBD1 (5 bases). Trimming took off 10 bases at V and 4 bases at J, with 17 bases between the two ends. Germline V gene lookup returns CDR1 MNHEY and CDR2 SMNVEV (reference sequence). The CDR3 has 14 amino acids.

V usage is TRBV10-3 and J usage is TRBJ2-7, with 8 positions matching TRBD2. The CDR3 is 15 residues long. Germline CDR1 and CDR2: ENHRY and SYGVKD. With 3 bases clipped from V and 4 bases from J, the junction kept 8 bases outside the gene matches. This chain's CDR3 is CAISDMRSGGYEQYF. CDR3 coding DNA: TGTGCCATCAGTGATATGCGAAGCGGGGGATACGAGCAGTACTTC.